This TCR beta chain was found in a study of shared clonotypes between healthy human individuals. Regarding this clone: The sample holds other DNA sequences that translate to the same CDR3.

Here immunoSEQ multiplex PCR was the method, and the copy in TCRdb shows in-frame clones only, minus some. Of roughly 2.2 million clones in the sample, approximately 90% were seen once. V lost 3 bases to trimming and J lost 0 bases, with 10 bases between them. CDR3 length: 15 amino acids. In germline, CDR1 is SGHRS, CDR2 YFSETQ. The clonotype was recovered from a man between 18 and 35 years old in good health. Some clones in this sample may be carry-over from other donors' samples. Sample: naive CD4+ T cells from PBMCs. As to subset: CD45RA+ positively selected. The rearrangement links TRBV5-1 to TRBJ1-5; maybe TRBD1 (6 bases). CDR3 coding DNA: TGCGCCAGCAGCTCCGAGGGGGGTAGCAATCAGCCCCAGCATTTT. Its protein is CASSSEGGSNQPQHF.